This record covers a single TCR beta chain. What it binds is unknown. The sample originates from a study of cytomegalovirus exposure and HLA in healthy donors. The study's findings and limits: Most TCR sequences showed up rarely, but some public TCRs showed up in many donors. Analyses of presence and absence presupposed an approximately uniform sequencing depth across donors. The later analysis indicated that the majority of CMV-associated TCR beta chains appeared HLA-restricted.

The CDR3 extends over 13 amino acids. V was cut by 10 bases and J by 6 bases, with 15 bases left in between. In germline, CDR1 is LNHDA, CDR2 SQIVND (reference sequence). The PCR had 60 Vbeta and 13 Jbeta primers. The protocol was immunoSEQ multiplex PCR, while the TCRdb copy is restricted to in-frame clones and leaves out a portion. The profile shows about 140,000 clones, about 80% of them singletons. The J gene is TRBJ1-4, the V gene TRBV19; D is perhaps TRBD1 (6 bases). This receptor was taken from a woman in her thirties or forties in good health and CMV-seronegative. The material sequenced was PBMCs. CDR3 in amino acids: CATQGWVDEKLFF. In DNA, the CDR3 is TGTGCCACCCAGGGGTGGGTTGATGAAAAACTGTTTTTT.